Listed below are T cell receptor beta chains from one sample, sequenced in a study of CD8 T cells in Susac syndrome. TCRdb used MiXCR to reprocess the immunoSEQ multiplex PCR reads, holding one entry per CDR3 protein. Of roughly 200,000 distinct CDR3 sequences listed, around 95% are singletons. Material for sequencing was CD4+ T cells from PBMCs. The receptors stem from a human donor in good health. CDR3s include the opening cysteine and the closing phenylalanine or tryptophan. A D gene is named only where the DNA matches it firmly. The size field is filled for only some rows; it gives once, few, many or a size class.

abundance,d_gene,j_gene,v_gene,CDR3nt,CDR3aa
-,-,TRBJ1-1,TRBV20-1,TGCAGTGCTCCTCCGGTGGGAGGGTACACTGAAGCTTTCTTT,CSAPPVGGYTEAFF
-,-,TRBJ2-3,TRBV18,TGTGCCAGCTCACCACCGGGTGCAGATACGCAGTATTTT,CASSPPGADTQYF
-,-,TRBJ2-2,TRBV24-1,TGTGCCACCAGTGATACCCTAGCCACCGGGGAGCTGTTTTTT,CATSDTLATGELFF
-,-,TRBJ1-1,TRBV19,TGTGCCAGTAGTATCCAGAACACTGAAGCTTTCTTT,CASSIQNTEAFF
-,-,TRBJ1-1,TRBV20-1,TGCAGTGCCCCGGTAGCTACTGAAGCTTTCTTT,CSAPVATEAFF
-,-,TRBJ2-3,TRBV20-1,TGCAGTGCTAGCCAGGGACGGGCAGATACGCAGTATTTT,CSASQGRADTQYF
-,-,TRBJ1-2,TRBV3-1,TGTGCCAGCAGCCGGGCCCTCCAGACCCAAGGTGGCTACACCTTC,CASSRALQTQGGYTF
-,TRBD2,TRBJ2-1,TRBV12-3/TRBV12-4,TGTGCCAGCAGTTTGAGGACTAGCGGGGGTGGTGAGCAGTTCTTC,CASSLRTSGGGEQFF
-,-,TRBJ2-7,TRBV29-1,TGCAGCGCCAGGACCGCTGAGTCGAGTTGGCAGTACTTC,CSARTAESSWQYF
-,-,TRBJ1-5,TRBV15,TGTGCCACCAGCAGAGATCGAACAAACCAGCCCCAGCATTTT,CATSRDRTNQPQHF
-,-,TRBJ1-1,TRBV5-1,TGCGCCAGCACCTATGGCCGGGGAGGAGACACTGAAGCTTTCTTT,CASTYGRGGDTEAFF
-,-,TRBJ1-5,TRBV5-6,TGTGCCAGCAGCTGGGGTTTACAAGAAGAGCAGCCCCAGCATTTT,CASSWGLQEEQPQHF
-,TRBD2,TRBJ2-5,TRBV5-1,TGCGCCAGCAGCTGGATGACTAGCGGGAAGGAGGAGACCCAGTACTTC,CASSWMTSGKEETQYF
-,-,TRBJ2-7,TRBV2,TGTGCCAGCAGTGAAGCGGATCGGGGGCCCTACGAGCAGTACTTC,CASSEADRGPYEQYF
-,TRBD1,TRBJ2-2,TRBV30,TGTGCCTGGAGTGTACAGGGCCGACAGGGGTCCACCGGGGAGCTGTTTTTT,CAWSVQGRQGSTGELFF
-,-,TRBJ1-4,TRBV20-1,TGCAGTGCTAAGGGGGGGAGTGATGAAAAACTGTTTTTT,CSAKGGSDEKLFF
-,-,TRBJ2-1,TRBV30,TGTGCCTGGAGTGCGCAGGGGCATGAGCAGTTCTTC,CAWSAQGHEQFF
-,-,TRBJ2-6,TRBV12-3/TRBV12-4,TGTGCCAGCAGGGGGACTCTTGGAGCCAACGTCCTGACTTTC,CASRGTLGANVLTF
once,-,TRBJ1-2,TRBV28,TGTGCCAGCAGTTTATCAGGGAGTACTGTTGGCTACACCTTC,CASSLSGSTVGYTF
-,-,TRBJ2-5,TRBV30,TGTGCCTGGAGTCCCGGAGGAGAGACCCAGTACTTC,CAWSPGGETQYF
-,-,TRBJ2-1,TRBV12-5,TGTGCTAGTGGTGGGGTCCAGCTGAGCTCCTACAATGAGCAGTTCTTC,CASGGVQLSSYNEQFF
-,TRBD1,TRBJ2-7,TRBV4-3,TGCGCCAGCAGCCCTACCGGGACAGGAGCCTACGAGCAGTACTTC,CASSPTGTGAYEQYF
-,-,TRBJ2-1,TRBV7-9,TGTGCCAGCAGCTTGGGGGATTACGAGTATGAGCAGTTCTTC,CASSLGDYEYEQFF
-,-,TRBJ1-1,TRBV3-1,TGTGCCAGCAGCCAAGACCCCAGGGAAGGTTTCGAGAACACTGAAGCTTTCTTT,CASSQDPREGFENTEAFF
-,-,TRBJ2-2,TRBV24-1,TGTGCCACCAGTGTATGGGGGGACACCGGGGAGCTGTTTTTT,CATSVWGDTGELFF
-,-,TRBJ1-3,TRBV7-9,TGTGGGACCGAAAACACCATATATTTT,CGTENTIYF
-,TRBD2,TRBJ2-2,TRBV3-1,TGTGCCAGCGGCTGGGGTAGCGGGAGAACCACCGGGGAGCTGTTTTTT,CASGWGSGRTTGELFF
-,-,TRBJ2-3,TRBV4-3,TGCGCCAGCAGCCAAGCCGTAGGCACAGATACGCAGTATTTT,CASSQAVGTDTQYF
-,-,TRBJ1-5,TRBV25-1,TGTGCCAGCAGTGAATTCGGCAGTGCTCAGCCCCAGCATTTT,CASSEFGSAQPQHF
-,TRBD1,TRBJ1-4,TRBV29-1,TGCAGCGTTGGTGAGGCAGGGGGGAACGAAAAACTGTTTTTT,CSVGEAGGNEKLFF
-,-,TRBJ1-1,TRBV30,TGTGCCTCCCGATCCGCCGGGGTTGTTGTGGGTGCTTTCTTT,CASRSAGVVVGAFF
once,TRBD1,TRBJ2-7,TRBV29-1,TGCAGCGTTGAGGGGCCAGGGGGCCAGGACGAGCAGTACTTC,CSVEGPGGQDEQYF
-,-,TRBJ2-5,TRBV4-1,TGCGCCAGCAGCCAAGATATTCTTCTCCAAGAGACCCAGTACTTC,CASSQDILLQETQYF
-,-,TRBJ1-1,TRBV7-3,TGTGCCAGCAGCTTACAGGAGAACACTGAAGCTTTCTTT,CASSLQENTEAFF
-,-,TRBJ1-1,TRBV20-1,TGCAGTGCTAGAGATCTGGAGGTAGGAACTTACCAAGCTTTCTTT,CSARDLEVGTYQAFF
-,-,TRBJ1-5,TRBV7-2,TGTGCCAGCAGCTCGGGGGGGAAGCCCCAGCATTTT,CASSSGGKPQHF
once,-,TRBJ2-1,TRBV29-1,TGCAGCGTGGCAGGACAGCCGAGTATTAATGAGCAGTTCTTC,CSVAGQPSINEQFF
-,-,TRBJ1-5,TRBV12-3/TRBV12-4,TGTGCCAGCAGCCCAGAATGGGGTGGGAACGACAATCAGCCCCAGCATTTT,CASSPEWGGNDNQPQHF
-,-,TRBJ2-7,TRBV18,TGTGCCAGCTCGCCGGACTACGAGCAGTACTTC,CASSPDYEQYF
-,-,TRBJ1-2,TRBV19,TGTGCCAGTAGTCCGGTGGGGAGAAGTTATGGCTACACCTTC,CASSPVGRSYGYTF
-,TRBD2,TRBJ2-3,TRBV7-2,TGTGCCAGCAGCTCATTTAGCGGGACGTTAGATACGCAGTATTTT,CASSSFSGTLDTQYF
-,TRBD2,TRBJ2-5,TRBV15,TGTGCCACCAGCAGAGGAAGGTGGACTAGCGGGCCTCAAGAGACCCAGTACTTC,CATSRGRWTSGPQETQYF
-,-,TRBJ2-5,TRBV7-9,TGTGCCAGCAGCTTAGGAGGGTACCAAGAGACCCAGTACTTC,CASSLGGYQETQYF
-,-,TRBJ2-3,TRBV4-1,TGCGCCAGCAGCCAAAGCATAGGCCCAGATACGCAGTATTTT,CASSQSIGPDTQYF
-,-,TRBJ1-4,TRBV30,TGTGCCTGGAATCCCGCGGGGCCAGCACCGGAAAAACTGTTTTTT,CAWNPAGPAPEKLFF
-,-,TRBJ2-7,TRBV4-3,TGCGCCAGCAGCCAAGATAGCGGGACAGTCTACGAGCAGTACTTC,CASSQDSGTVYEQYF
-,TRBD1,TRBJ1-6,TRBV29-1,TGCAGCGACAACCGGGACAGGGACTATAATTCACCCCTCCACTTT,CSDNRDRDYNSPLHF
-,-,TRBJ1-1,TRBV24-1,TGTGCCACCCGGGCGGGGGCGAACACTGAAGCTTTCTTT,CATRAGANTEAFF
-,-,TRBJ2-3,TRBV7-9,TGTGCCAGCAGGGAGACTTACACAGATACGCAGTATTTT,CASRETYTDTQYF
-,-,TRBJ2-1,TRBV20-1,TGCAGTGCTGACGACAGCTACAATGAGCAGTTCTTC,CSADDSYNEQFF
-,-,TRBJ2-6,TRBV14,TGTGCCAGCAGCCAAGGTACCCGGCCCTTGAGCTCTGGGGCCAACGTCCTGACTTTC,CASSQGTRPLSSGANVLTF
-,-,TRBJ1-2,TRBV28,TGTGCCAGCAGTTCGTCAAATGGCTACACCTTC,CASSSSNGYTF